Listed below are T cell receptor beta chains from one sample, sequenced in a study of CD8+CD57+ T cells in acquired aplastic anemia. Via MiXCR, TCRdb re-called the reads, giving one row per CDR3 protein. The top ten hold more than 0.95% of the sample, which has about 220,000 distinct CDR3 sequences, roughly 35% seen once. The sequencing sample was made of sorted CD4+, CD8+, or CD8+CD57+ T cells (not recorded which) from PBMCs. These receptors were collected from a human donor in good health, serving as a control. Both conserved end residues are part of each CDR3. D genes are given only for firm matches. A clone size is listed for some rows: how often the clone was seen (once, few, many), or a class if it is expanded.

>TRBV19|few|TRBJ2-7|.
CASSMNSRQEQYF
TGTGCCAGTAGTATGAATTCGCGCCAGGAGCAGTACTTC
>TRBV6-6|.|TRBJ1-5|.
CASSYSRNSNQPQHF
TGTGCCAGCAGTTACTCCCGGAATAGCAATCAGCCCCAGCATTTT
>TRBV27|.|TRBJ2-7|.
CASSLYGGPSYEQYF
TGTGCCAGCAGTTTATATGGGGGGCCTTCCTACGAGCAGTACTTC
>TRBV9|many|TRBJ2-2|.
CASSAYRVTGELFF
TGTGCCAGCAGCGCGTACAGGGTAACCGGGGAGCTGTTTTTT
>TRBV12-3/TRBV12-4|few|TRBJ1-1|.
CASKRTRQGRAFF
TGTGCCAGCAAACGAACCCGGCAGGGGCGAGCTTTCTTT
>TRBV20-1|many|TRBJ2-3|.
CSARDRWGFQDTDTQYF
TGCAGTGCTAGAGATCGATGGGGGTTCCAGGACACAGATACGCAGTATTTT
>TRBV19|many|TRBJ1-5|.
CASSTGWAQPQHF
TGTGCCAGTAGCACCGGCTGGGCTCAGCCCCAGCATTTT
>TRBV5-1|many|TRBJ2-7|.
CASSLAGPRFSYEQYF
TGCGCCAGCAGCTTGGCCGGTCCCCGCTTTTCCTACGAGCAGTACTTC
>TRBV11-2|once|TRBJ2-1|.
CASSLRFGSSYNEQFF
TGTGCCAGCAGCTTAAGATTCGGGAGCTCCTACAATGAGCAGTTCTTC
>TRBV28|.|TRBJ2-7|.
CASSLSYSPYEQYF
TGTGCCAGTTCCCTGTCGTATAGCCCCTACGAGCAGTACTTC
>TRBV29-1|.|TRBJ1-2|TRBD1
CSVNRGQGYTF
TGCAGCGTTAACAGGGGGCAGGGCTACACCTTC
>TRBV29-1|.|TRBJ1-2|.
CSVGDFLGGYTF
TGCAGCGTTGGCGATTTTCTGGGAGGCTACACCTTC
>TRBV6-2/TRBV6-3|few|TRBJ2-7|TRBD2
CASSYSGLIGGYSYEQYF
TGTGCCAGCAGTTACTCGGGACTAATCGGCGGCTACTCCTACGAGCAGTACTTC
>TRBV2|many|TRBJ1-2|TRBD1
CASRRQGLNYGYTF
TGTGCCAGCAGGAGACAGGGGTTAAACTATGGCTACACCTTC
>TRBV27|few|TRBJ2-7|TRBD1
CASSLYRGSYEQYF
TGTGCCAGCAGTTTGTACAGGGGTTCCTACGAGCAGTACTTC
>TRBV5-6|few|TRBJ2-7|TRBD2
CASSNLGGGSEQYF
TGTGCCAGCAGCAATTTAGGCGGGGGTAGCGAGCAGTACTTC
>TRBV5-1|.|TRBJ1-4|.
CASKRTAVNEKLFF
TGCGCCAGCAAGAGGACGGCCGTTAATGAAAAACTGTTTTTT